This passage covers 23 T cell receptor beta chains from one sample sequenced in a study of cytomegalovirus exposure and HLA in healthy donors. Primers: 60 Vbeta forward and 13 Jbeta reverse. TCRdb's table, derived via immunoSEQ multiplex PCR, lists solely in-frame clones and lacks some. The table shows under 130,000 clones, with around 70% occurring only once. Sequencing used PBMCs. Receptors originate from a man aged 35 to 55 in good health and CMV-seronegative.

The chain uses TRBV18 and TRBJ2-7; tentative D call: TRBD1 (5 bases). Germline CDR1 is KGHSH and CDR2 is LQKENI. The V end lost 3 bases, the J end lost 0 bases, and 12 bases lay between the germline ends. The CDR3 spans 15 residues. The CDR3 loop reads CASSPLGVSSYEQYF. CDR3 sequence (DNA): TGTGCCAGCTCACCCCTAGGGGTCAGCTCCTACGAGCAGTACTTC. The full variable domain, rest sourced from reference TRBV18 and TRBJ2-7, is NAGVMQNPRHLVRRRGQEARLRCSPMKGHSHVYWYRQLPEEGLKFMVYLQKENIIDESGMPKERFSAEFPKEGPSILRIQQVVRGDSAAYFCASSPLGVSSYEQYFGPGTRLTVT.

V usage is TRBV19 and J usage is TRBJ2-7; 11 positions agree with TRBD2. CDR1 and CDR2 from the germline V gene are LNHDA and SQIVND (reference sequence). The length of the CDR3 is 13 residues. V gave up 9 bases and J gave up 0 bases; unmatched junction bases: 1. The CDR3 region is CASGTSGSYEQYF. CDR3 in DNA: TGTGCCAGCGGGACTAGCGGCTCCTACGAGCAGTACTTC.

V usage is TRBV5-1 and J usage is TRBJ2-6; no firm D call. Germline values: CDR1 SGHRS, CDR2 YFSETQ. The CDR3 length is 13 residues. The germline V and J ends were trimmed by 4 bases and 2 bases, with 4 bases remaining between them. The chain's CDR3 is CASSNTGANVLTF. CDR3 DNA: TGCGCCAGCAGCAATACTGGGGCCAACGTCCTGACTTTC.

This clone was observed once. The rearrangement uses TRBV9 and TRBJ1-6; 9 bases align to TRBD1. CDR1 SGDLS and CDR2 YYNGEE come from the germline V gene. With V trimmed by 3 bases and J by 7 bases, 11 bases remained unmatched. This CDR3 has 17 residues. The CDR3 coding sequence is TGTGCCAGCAGCGCCTCCCCGGGACAGGGAGAAAATTCACCCCTCCACTTT. Amino acids: CASSASPGQGENSPLHF.

CDR3 nucleotides: TGTGCCAGCAGCTTAACCCCGACAGGGCACGCTTTCTTT. As protein: CASSLTPTGHAFF. The rearrangement links TRBV7-3 to TRBJ1-1; 7 bases map to TRBD1. The CDR3 contains 13 residues. The germline gives CDR1 SGHTA, CDR2 FQGTGA. V was pared by 0 bases and J by 11 bases, with 6 bases of the junction left unmatched.

The chain carries TRBV11-2 and TRBJ2-7; TRBD1 aligns across 8 bases. The trim removed 6 bases at V and 3 bases at J, leaving 10 bases unmatched. Per germline, CDR1 SGHAT and CDR2 FQNNGV. The CDR3 is 15 residues long. CDR3 region: CASRQPRGPFYEQYF. CDR3 coding DNA: TGTGCCAGCAGGCAACCCAGGGGGCCCTTCTACGAGCAGTACTTC.

The CDR3 nucleotides read TGTGCCAGCAGCCTGACTAGCGGGTCCACAGATACGCAGTATTTT. Residues: CASSLTSGSTDTQYF. This sequence joins TRBV7-9 and TRBJ2-3, with TRBD2 identical over 10 bases. This CDR3 region has 15 residues. Germline V gene lookup returns CDR1 SEHNR and CDR2 FQNEAQ (reference sequence). Unmatched junction bases numbered 4, after V lost 5 bases and J lost 2 bases.

This sequence joins TRBV4-1 and TRBJ1-2; 9 bases map to TRBD1. The CDR3 length is 15 residues. Germline values: CDR1 MGHRA, CDR2 YSYEKL. V lost 2 bases, J lost 2 bases, and 3 bases stayed unmatched. The CDR3 loop is CASSQRTGGNYGYTF. CDR3 DNA sequence: TGCGCCAGCAGCCAACGCACAGGGGGCAACTATGGCTACACCTTC.

V is TRBV7-2 and J is TRBJ1-4; D unresolved. The CDR3 totals 15 residues. V lost 0 bases and J 1 base, leaving 6 bases between the germline ends. Germline V lookup: CDR1 SGHTA, CDR2 FQGNSA. The CDR3 protein is CASSLAPGTNEKLFF. The CDR3 nucleotides read TGTGCCAGCAGCTTAGCGCCGGGAACTAATGAAAAACTGTTTTTT.

This chain links TRBV15 with TRBJ1-5; D may be TRBD1 (6 bases). The CDR3 is made up of 16 amino acids. V was cut by 3 bases and J by 0 bases, with 12 bases left in between. In germline, CDR1 is LNHNV, CDR2 YYDKDF (reference sequence). The CDR3 sequence is CATSRDRTVSNQPQHF. The CDR3 DNA follows: TGTGCCACCAGCAGGGACCGGACAGTTAGCAATCAGCCCCAGCATTTT.

A few counts support this clone. This chain joins TRBV28 and TRBJ1-2, with a weak D call TRBD1 (6 bases). Germline V lookup: CDR1 MDHEN, CDR2 SYDVKM. V lost 6 bases and J lost 4, with 15 bases in between. This CDR3 is 14 amino acids long. CDR3 region: CASRGGGEGYGYTF. The CDR3 coding sequence is TGTGCCAGCAGAGGGGGAGGGGAAGGCTATGGCTACACCTTC.

The CDR3 here is CASSSGQAIQETQYF. The DNA for the CDR3 is TGTGCCAGCAGCAGTGGACAGGCGATACAAGAGACCCAGTACTTC. The gene calls are TRBV21-1 and TRBJ2-5; the table's D call, TRBD1, has no DNA check behind it. TRBV21-1 is deemed a pseudogene. The CDR3 is 15 amino acids.

The rearrangement joins TRBV7-2 to TRBJ2-1; D not certain. The CDR3 covers 13 residues. Germline assignment: CDR1 SGHTA and CDR2 FQGNSA. V gave up 3 bases and J gave up 4 bases, with 7 bases separating them. The DNA for the CDR3 is TGTGCCAGCAGCTTGGAGCCTTACAATGAGCAGTTCTTC. Residues: CASSLEPYNEQFF.

The CDR3 DNA is TGTGCCTGGAGAGTGACAGTCTATGGCTACACCTTC. It yields the protein CAWRVTVYGYTF. The chain has TRBV30 and TRBJ1-2; TRBD1 might be the D (5 bases). The germline gives CDR1 GTSNPN, CDR2 SVGIG (reference sequence). V lost 3 bases and J lost 4, with 9 bases in between. The CDR3 extends over 12 amino acids.

Turning to this clone: The sample has other DNA sequences that encode this CDR3 too. V usage is TRBV5-6 and J usage is TRBJ2-1; weak D call: TRBD2 (6 bases). Per the germline V gene, CDR1 is SGHDT and CDR2 is YYEEEE. The V gene lost 0 bases and the J gene lost 4 bases, with 8 bases spanning the gap. The CDR3 spans 14 residues. CDR3 nucleotide sequence: TGTGCCAGCAGCTTGGGGGCGGGGTACAATGAGCAGTTCTTC. As protein: CASSLGAGYNEQFF.

This clone has a handful of counts. The rearrangement uses TRBV5-1 and TRBJ2-1; 12 nucleotides match TRBD2. With 4 bases clipped from V and 8 bases from J, the junction kept 10 bases outside the gene matches. The germline gives CDR1 SGHRS, CDR2 YFSETQ. The CDR3 length is 16 residues. The CDR3 spells CASSLPWTSGTYEQFF. DNA of the CDR3: TGCGCCAGCAGCCTGCCATGGACTAGCGGGACCTATGAGCAGTTCTTC.

The chain uses TRBV6-6 and TRBJ2-3, with D tentatively TRBD2 (5 bases). The CDR3 has 15 amino acids. Trimming stripped 5 bases from V and 4 bases from J, with 16 bases between. CDR1 MNHNY and CDR2 SVGAGI come from the germline V gene (reference sequence). CDR3: CASSKTIISADTQYF. CDR3 nucleotides: TGTGCCAGCAGTAAGACTATAATTAGCGCAGATACGCAGTATTTT.

The CDR3 sequence: CASGTGYEQYF. The CDR3, as DNA: TGTGCCAGCGGGACAGGTTACGAGCAGTACTTC. V is TRBV25-1 and J is TRBJ2-7, with 8 bases matching TRBD1. The junction had 1 base not matched to a gene; V was cut back by 8 bases and J by 4 bases. Germline assignment: CDR1 MGHDK and CDR2 SYGVNS. The CDR3 spans 11 residues.

V is TRBV5-6 and J is TRBJ1-1; possible D gene TRBD1, 6 bases. V gave up 4 bases and J gave up 6 bases, with 25 bases separating them. Germline assignment: CDR1 SGHDT and CDR2 YYEEEE. CDR3 size: 17 residues. The DNA for the CDR3 is TGTGCCAGCAGCCCCACCCTGGGGGGGCGAGCATTGGCTGAAGCTTTCTTT. Translating gives CASSPTLGGRALAEAFF.

The chain couples TRBV7-9 to TRBJ2-7; 9 bases agree with TRBD1. This CDR3 has 14 residues. Looked up from germline, CDR1 is SEHNR and CDR2 is FQNEAQ (reference sequence). The V gene end was trimmed by 5 bases and the J gene end by 4 bases; junction bases not matched to a gene: 6. The CDR3 is CASSHRDRVYEQYF. DNA for the CDR3: TGTGCCAGCAGCCACCGGGACAGGGTGTACGAGCAGTACTTC.

This clone has more than one count but fewer than ten. V and J are TRBV6-6 and TRBJ2-7; 10 nucleotides align to TRBD1. Trimming took 0 bases from V and 7 from J; bases not matched to a gene: 6. Per germline, CDR1 MNHNY and CDR2 SVGAGI (reference sequence). CDR3 length: 15 residues. Here the CDR3 reads CASSYSDRGFEEQYF. The CDR3 DNA reads TGTGCCAGCAGTTACTCGGACAGGGGGTTTGAGGAGCAGTACTTC.

The rearrangement joins TRBV7-6 to TRBJ2-5, with 7 bases lining up with TRBD1. V shed 4 bases and J 0 bases; nucleotides not matched to a gene: 2. Germline CDR1 SGHVS, CDR2 FNYEAQ. The CDR3 length is 14 residues. The CDR3 spells CASSSGQNQETQYF. CDR3 nucleotides: TGTGCCAGCAGCTCGGGACAGAACCAAGAGACCCAGTACTTC.

This rearrangement joins TRBV5-8 to TRBJ2-7, with 7 bases lining up with TRBD2. The CDR3 runs 14 residues. Germline V gives CDR1 SGHTS, CDR2 YDEGEE. V lost 2 bases and J lost 6; bases outside the gene matches: 8. Here the CDR3 DNA reads TGTGCCAGCAGCTTAGCGGGGCTCAAGATCGAGCAGTACTTC. It codes for CASSLAGLKIEQYF.